These 10 T cell receptor beta chains were all obtained from the same sample, sequenced in a study of blood T cell repertoires in COVID-19. The method was immunoSEQ multiplex PCR; TCRdb's version includes in-frame clones alone and lacks a portion of them. The sample has some 32,000 clones; around 87% are singletons. Sequencing used peripheral blood. These receptors were obtained from a man aged 55 to 70 with active COVID-19.

The V call is TRBV19, the J call TRBJ1-1; D might be TRBD1 (5 bases). The CDR3 loop spans 14 amino acids. The germline V gene encodes CDR1 LNHDA and CDR2 SQIVND (reference sequence). Trimming shortened V by 5 bases and J by 6 bases, and 16 bases separated the two germline ends. In DNA, the CDR3 is TGTGCCAGTAGTTTCGTGGGGCCGAGACCTGAAGCTTTCTTT. Its translation is CASSFVGPRPEAFF.

The V and J genes are TRBV7-8 and TRBJ1-6, with TRBD1 as a possible D gene (6 bases). Germline-derived CDR1 and CDR2 are SGHVS and FQNEAQ. V gave up 5 bases and J gave up 7 bases, with 18 bases separating them. The CDR3 is 16 residues long. The CDR3 region has the DNA TGTGCCAGCAGCGAAACCGCCGGGACACCGAATTCACCCCTCCACTTT. As protein: CASSETAGTPNSPLHF.

This chain connects TRBV19 to TRBJ2-1; unclear D gene. Per the germline V gene, CDR1 is LNHDA and CDR2 is SQIVND (reference sequence). CDR3 length: 12 amino acids. Trimming removed 7 bases at V and 3 bases at J, with 7 bases between. CDR3 in DNA: TGTGCCAGTACCCACGGCTACAATGAGCAGTTCTTC. It encodes CASTHGYNEQFF.

This chain joins TRBV4-2 and TRBJ2-1; D remains unclear. The CDR3 has 14 residues. CDR1 is LGHNA and CDR2 is YNFKEQ in the germline V gene. Between the trimmed V and J ends, which lost 0 bases and 8 bases, there was a span of 11 bases. Here the CDR3 DNA reads TGTGCCAGCAGCCAAGAAGAATATAGAGATGAGCAGTTCTTC. Its protein product is CASSQEEYRDEQFF.

The rearrangement links TRBV24-1 to TRBJ2-3, with TRBD2 identical over 7 bases. The CDR3 contains 15 residues. Trimming took 3 bases from V and 7 from J; bases not matched to a gene: 9. In germline, CDR1 is KGHDR, CDR2 SFDVKD. The chain's CDR3 is CATSDPTTGGNTQYF. DNA for the CDR3: TGTGCCACCAGTGATCCTACGACGGGAGGTAATACGCAGTATTTT.

This rearrangement joins TRBV15 to TRBJ1-2, with TRBD1 as a possible D gene (6 bases). This CDR3 is 15 amino acids long. Germline V lookup: CDR1 LNHNV, CDR2 YYDKDF (reference sequence). The V and J ends lost 1 base and 4 bases respectively, with 13 bases between them. CDR3 nucleotide sequence: TGTGCCACCAGCAGAGTGGGGGGGGCCTTCTATGGCTACACCTTC. Amino acid sequence: CATSRVGGAFYGYTF.

V and J are TRBV6-2 or TRBV6-3 and TRBJ2-1; no reliable D call. Between the trimmed V and J ends, which lost 2 bases and 5 bases, there was a span of 7 bases. This CDR3 comprises 13 residues. Per germline, CDR1 MNHEY and CDR2 SVGEGT. The CDR3 DNA reads TGTGCCAGCAGTTACAGCGTCAACAATGAGCAGTTCTTC. This sequence encodes CASSYSVNNEQFF.

The CDR3 loop reads CASSYQSFNSPLHF. CDR3 nucleotide sequence: TGTGCCAGCAGTTACCAGTCTTTTAATTCACCCCTCCACTTT. The gene calls are TRBV6-6 and TRBJ1-6; the D is unclear. The germline gives CDR1 MNHNY, CDR2 SVGAGI (reference sequence). There are 14 residues in the CDR3. V was clipped by 2 bases and J by 6 bases, with 8 bases between them.

The V call is TRBV4-3, the J call TRBJ2-7; D possibly corresponds to TRBD1 (6 bases). This CDR3 is built from 15 residues. Between the trimmed V and J ends, which lost 2 bases and 1 base, there was a span of 12 bases. Germline CDR1 reads LGHNA; CDR2 reads YSLEER. The CDR3 region has the DNA TGCGCCAGCAGCCAAAACAGGGTCGGTTCCTACGAGCAGTACTTC. This translates into CASSQNRVGSYEQYF.

The table lists this clone with a count of one. The genes are TRBV9 and TRBJ2-6; 7 nucleotides line up with TRBD1. The CDR3 has 17 amino acids. The germline gives CDR1 SGDLS, CDR2 YYNGEE. Unmatched junction bases numbered 7, after V lost 4 bases and J lost 0 bases. In DNA form, the CDR3 reads TGTGCCAGCAGCCCGAGGACAGGCTCCTCTGGGGCCAACGTCCTGACTTTC. It yields the protein CASSPRTGSSGANVLTF.